These 5 T cell receptor beta chains originate from one sample sequenced in a study of human versus mouse CDR3 diversity and MHC coevolution. Sequencing was performed with immunoSEQ multiplex PCR; in TCRdb, only in-frame clones are kept and a portion is missing. The table lists 86,000 or so clones, over 85% of them singletons, with 1.1% to 1.5% in the top ten. The sequenced sample was naive CD4+ T cells from blood. Subset denoted: CD45RO-negative CD62L-positive naive CD4 T cells. The receptor set was obtained from a person aged 25 to 75 in good health.

This chain connects TRBV29-1 to TRBJ1-4, with 9 bases matching TRBD1. This CDR3 has 14 amino acids. The germline gives CDR1 SQVTM, CDR2 ANQGSEA. The trim removed 4 bases at V and 8 bases at J, leaving 8 bases unmatched. The CDR3 DNA follows: TGCAGCGTTGGAGGGACAGGGCTGGGGGAAAAACTGTTTTTT. This translates into CSVGGTGLGEKLFF. The full variable domain, completed using reference TRBV29-1 and TRBJ1-4, is SAVISQKPSRDICQRGTSLTIQCQVDSQVTMMFWYRQQPGQSLTLIATANQGSEATYESGFVIDKFPISRPNLTFSTLTVSNMSPEDSSIYLCSVGGTGLGEKLFFGSGTQLSVL.

The chain is built from TRBV27 and TRBJ2-3; TRBD2 matches at 15 bases. The CDR3 covers 19 residues. J was trimmed by 0 bases and V by 3 bases; bases with no gene match: 7. In germline, CDR1 is MNHEY, CDR2 SMNVEV (reference sequence). DNA for the CDR3: TGTGCCAGCAGTTTTCGTAGGACTAGCGGGAGGGCTAGCACAGATACGCAGTATTTT. It yields the protein CASSFRRTSGRASTDTQYF.

This chain joins TRBV2 and TRBJ2-7; TRBD2 matches at 9 bases. Losses at the gene ends were 0 bases for V and 4 bases for J; bases not matched to a gene: 7. The CDR3 contains 16 residues. Germline V gives CDR1 SNHLY, CDR2 FYNNEI. The CDR3 loop reads CASSEAGVAGVYEQYF. In DNA form, the CDR3 reads TGTGCCAGCAGTGAAGCGGGGGTAGCGGGAGTGTACGAGCAGTACTTC.

This chain links TRBV29-1 with TRBJ2-5; D gene unclear. Germline values: CDR1 SQVTM, CDR2 ANQGSEA. The CDR3 contains 11 residues. Trimming cost V 1 base and J 5 bases, with 5 bases left between them. For the CDR3, the DNA is TGCAGCGTTGAAGTCCGGGAGACCCAGTACTTC. It translates to CSVEVRETQYF.

The chain carries TRBV7-2 and TRBJ2-7, with 7 positions matching TRBD1. V gave up 1 base and J gave up 2 bases; unmatched junction bases: 5. Per germline, CDR1 SGHTA and CDR2 FQGNSA. The CDR3 contains 15 residues. The CDR3 coding sequence is TGTGCCAGCAGCTTAGTACGGGACAGTACCTACGAGCAGTACTTC. Its translation is CASSLVRDSTYEQYF. Full variable domain (missing parts from reference TRBV7-2 and TRBJ2-7): GAGVSQSPSNKVTEKGKDVELRCDPISGHTALYWYRQSLGQGLEFLIYFQGNSAPDKSGLPSDRFSAERTGGSVSTLTIQRTQQEDSAVYLCASSLVRDSTYEQYFGPGTRLTVT.